The 24 T cell receptor beta chains given below trace back to one sample, sequenced in a study of blood T cell repertoires in COVID-19. The table came from immunoSEQ multiplex PCR; TCRdb's copy has only in-frame clones and leaves some out. The top ten hold approximately 4% of the sample, which has about 190,000 clones, 70% to 90% seen once. The sample comprised peripheral blood. Receptor source: a human donor in a cohort sampled during active COVID-19.

V usage is TRBV5-1 and J usage is TRBJ1-5, with D maybe TRBD1 (5 bases). This CDR3 contains 16 residues. CDR1 is SGHRS and CDR2 is YFSETQ in the germline V gene. The V end was cut by 0 bases, the J end by 0 bases, with 10 bases between. Here the CDR3 DNA reads TGCGCCAGCAGCTTGGCCGGGGGGGATAGCAATCAGCCCCAGCATTTT. Protein sequence: CASSLAGGDSNQPQHF.

The chain uses TRBV12-3 or TRBV12-4 and TRBJ1-2; 7 nucleotides line up with TRBD1. With V trimmed by 3 bases and J by 4 bases, 2 bases remained unmatched. CDR3 length equals 13 residues. This CDR3 reads CASSLRGPYGYTF. DNA of the CDR3: TGTGCCAGCAGTTTGAGGGGGCCCTATGGCTACACCTTC.

V and J are TRBV18 and TRBJ2-7; TRBD2 agrees at 11 bases. CDR1 and CDR2 (germline): KGHSH, LQKENI. V shed 2 bases and J 3 bases; nucleotides not matched to a gene: 12. This CDR3 is 18 amino acids long. The CDR3 loop is CASSPGRLGLAEVYEQYF. Here the CDR3 DNA reads TGTGCCAGCTCACCAGGCCGTTTGGGACTAGCGGAGGTCTACGAGCAGTACTTC.

This clone turned up a few times. The chain combines TRBV10-1 with TRBJ2-7; 12 positions agree with TRBD1. CDR1 is WNHNN, CDR2 SYGVQD, per germline (reference sequence). The CDR3 length is 12 residues. The CDR3 region is CASGTGGSEQYF. For the CDR3, the DNA is TGCGCTTCGGGGACAGGGGGCAGCGAGCAGTACTTC.

This clone was seen just once. The chain couples TRBV20-1 to TRBJ1-2, with a weak D call TRBD1 (5 bases). Between the trimmed V and J ends, which lost 3 bases and 5 bases, there was a span of 10 bases. The CDR3 consists of 12 residues. CDR1 is DFQATT, CDR2 SNEGSKA, per germline (reference sequence). The CDR3 DNA follows: TGCAGTGCTAGTATCGGGGGTTATGGCTACACCTTC. It is translated as CSASIGGYGYTF.

This clone was seen just once. The CDR3 DNA reads TGTGCCAGCAGCCCCATGGGGGGCTACAATGAGCAGTTCTTC. This codes for CASSPMGGYNEQFF. The rearrangement joins TRBV7-9 to TRBJ2-1, with D maybe TRBD2 (6 bases). The CDR3 is 14 amino acids. V lost 5 bases to trimming and J lost 3 bases, with 11 bases between them. Germline V gives CDR1 SEHNR, CDR2 FQNEAQ (reference sequence).

The chain combines TRBV24-1 with TRBJ2-5; 8 bases are shared with TRBD1. Germline CDR1 is KGHDR and CDR2 is SFDVKD. The CDR3 spans 14 residues. After removal of 4 bases from V and 7 bases from J, the junction contained 7 bases not matched to a gene. The DNA for the CDR3 is TGTGCCACCAGTGACAGCGGACAGGGTGGGACCCAGTACTTC. Protein: CATSDSGQGGTQYF.

With respect to this clone: The sample carries other DNA sequences with the same CDR3. The chain employs TRBV2 and TRBJ1-1; D is perhaps TRBD1 (5 bases). CDR3 size: 13 residues. Germline CDR1 reads SNHLY; CDR2 reads FYNNEI. Trimming cost V 6 bases and J 5 bases, with 13 bases left between them. The CDR3 region has the DNA TGTGCCAGCAGCGAGGTGGAGGGGACTGAAGCTTTCTTT. This codes for CASSEVEGTEAFF.

This rearrangement joins TRBV7-9 to TRBJ1-1, with a tentative D call TRBD1 (6 bases). Germline CDR1 reads SEHNR; CDR2 reads FQNEAQ (reference sequence). The CDR3 sequence is 15 residues long. Trimming left V 5 bases short and J 0 bases short, with 13 bases between. DNA for the CDR3: TGTGCCAGCAGCGGAACAGGGATGATGAACACTGAAGCTTTCTTT. Translation gives CASSGTGMMNTEAFF.

The chain employs TRBV4-2 and TRBJ2-1; TRBD2 agrees at 9 bases. This CDR3 contains 16 residues. Unmatched junction bases numbered 1, after V lost 1 base and J lost 0 bases. Germline CDR1 is LGHNA and CDR2 is YNFKEQ. The CDR3 DNA reads TGTGCCAGCAGCCAAGGACTAGCGGCCTCCTACAATGAGCAGTTCTTC. Protein sequence: CASSQGLAASYNEQFF.

The rearrangement joins TRBV7-2 to TRBJ2-7; 7 bases line up with TRBD1. Germline V gene data show CDR1 as SGHTA and CDR2 as FQGNSA. This CDR3 comprises 13 residues. V trimming: 5 bases; J trimming: 7 bases; junction bases outside the gene matches: 8. Here the CDR3 reads CASSTQDRVEQYF. The CDR3, as DNA: TGTGCCAGCAGCACGCAAGACAGGGTGGAGCAGTACTTC.

This chain uses TRBV9 with TRBJ1-4; weak D call: TRBD1 (5 bases). Looked up from germline, CDR1 is SGDLS and CDR2 is YYNGEE. The CDR3 is 13 amino acids. V was pared by 3 bases and J by 7 bases, with 10 bases between. The chain's CDR3 is CASSEGVTEKLFF. CDR3 bases: TGTGCCAGCAGCGAAGGGGTTACTGAAAAACTGTTTTTT.

This clone was counted a single time. Here the CDR3 reads CASSPRLASSYNEQFF. As DNA, the CDR3 is TGTGCCAGCAGCCCACGACTAGCTTCCTCCTACAATGAGCAGTTCTTC. The V call is TRBV5-4, the J call TRBJ2-1; 7 bases agree with TRBD2. Germline CDR1 SGHNT, CDR2 YYREEE (reference sequence). The CDR3 contains 16 residues. The trim removed 4 bases at V and 0 bases at J, leaving 7 bases unmatched. Supplemented by reference TRBV5-4 and TRBJ2-1, the full variable domain reads ETGVTQSPTHLIKTRGQQVTLRCSSQSGHNTVSWYQQALGQGPQFIFQYYREEENGRGNFPPRFSGLQFPNYSSELNVNALELDDSALYLCASSPRLASSYNEQFFGPGTRLTVL.

The rearrangement links TRBV6-5 to TRBJ2-1; TRBD1 matches at 8 bases. The CDR3 length is 14 residues. V lost 6 bases and J lost 5; bases outside the gene matches: 6. Germline V gene sequence: CDR1 MNHEY, CDR2 SVGAGI. This chain's CDR3 is CASRSRGPHNEQFF. In nucleotides, the CDR3 is TGTGCCAGCAGATCCAGGGGGCCCCACAATGAGCAGTTCTTC.

This chain uses TRBV4-3 with TRBJ1-4; a possible D gene is TRBD1 (6 bases). Germline V gives CDR1 LGHNA, CDR2 YSLEER. V was trimmed by 3 bases and J by 4 bases, leaving 15 bases between them. The CDR3 covers 16 residues. CDR3 loop: CASSQEIQGSNEKLFF. For the CDR3, the DNA is TGCGCCAGCAGCCAGGAAATACAGGGTAGTAATGAAAAACTGTTTTTT.

The rearrangement uses TRBV29-1 and TRBJ2-7; 10 positions match TRBD1. Losses at the gene ends were 4 bases for V and 7 bases for J; bases not matched to a gene: 4. In germline, CDR1 is SQVTM, CDR2 ANQGSEA. The CDR3 has 12 amino acids. The CDR3 DNA sequence: TGCAGCGTTGGACAGGGGGCGAGAGAGCAGTACTTC. Its translation: CSVGQGAREQYF.

The V gene is TRBV19, the J gene TRBJ1-5; D unclear. The CDR3 runs 17 residues. Germline V gene lookup returns CDR1 LNHDA and CDR2 SQIVND (reference sequence). Deletions cut 6 bases from V and 0 bases from J, with 18 bases between. CDR3 in DNA: TGTGCCAGTAGGCCAATTAAGGCAGGATATAGCAATCAGCCCCAGCATTTT. Protein: CASRPIKAGYSNQPQHF.

CDR3 DNA sequence: TGTGCCAGCAGCTTTAGCTCGAACGAGAGGGAGACCCAGTACTTC. This codes for CASSFSSNERETQYF. The chain recombines TRBV7-2 with TRBJ2-5; no clear D gene. The germline CDR1 and CDR2 sequences are SGHTA and FQGNSA. The CDR3 is 15 residues long. V lost 3 bases to trimming and J lost 5 bases, with 16 bases between them.

V is TRBV2 and J is TRBJ2-7; maybe TRBD1 (5 bases). This CDR3 has 14 amino acids. CDR1 and CDR2 (germline): SNHLY, FYNNEI. V was clipped by 7 bases and J by 2 bases, with 15 bases between them. This CDR3 is CASKADSRTYEQYF. The CDR3 DNA sequence: TGTGCCAGCAAGGCTGACAGCCGCACCTACGAGCAGTACTTC.

A single count supports this clone. The rearrangement links TRBV6-6 to TRBJ2-7; 7 bases are a match to TRBD1. V lost 10 bases, J lost 2 bases, and 14 bases stayed unmatched. This CDR3 has 15 amino acids. From germline, CDR1 is MNHNY and CDR2 SVGAGI (reference sequence). The CDR3, as DNA: TGTGCCACCCACAGCGGACAGGCGACGACCTACGAGCAGTACTTC. Translated: CATHSGQATTYEQYF.

The chain couples TRBV7-8 to TRBJ2-2; D may be TRBD2 (5 bases). Trimming took 1 base from V and 5 from J, leaving 11 bases between them. The CDR3 is made up of 15 amino acids. Germline values: CDR1 SGHVS, CDR2 FQNEAQ. For the CDR3, the DNA is TGTGCCAGCAGCTTAGGGCCACGCGGGACCGGGGAGCTGTTTTTT. This sequence encodes CASSLGPRGTGELFF.

V usage is TRBV14 and J usage is TRBJ1-6; D gene uncertain. The ends were cut back, 1 base at V and 9 bases at J, with 4 bases in the middle. The germline V gene encodes CDR1 SGHDN and CDR2 FVKESK. The CDR3 length is 12 residues. The CDR3 spells CASSQVASPLHF. CDR3 bases: TGTGCCAGCAGCCAAGTGGCTTCACCCCTCCACTTT.

The rearrangement joins TRBV2 to TRBJ1-2; possible D gene TRBD1, 6 bases. Germline loops: CDR1 SNHLY, CDR2 FYNNEI. CDR3 size: 13 residues. With 1 base removed from V and 8 bases from J, the gap between germline ends came to 11 bases. CDR3 protein: CASSEVRGIGYTF. In DNA form, the CDR3 reads TGTGCCAGCAGTGAAGTCAGGGGAATCGGCTACACCTTC.

The chain recombines TRBV21-1 with TRBJ2-7; the table calls TRBD1, which could not be checked here. TRBV21-1 is tagged as a pseudogene. CDR3 length equals 21 residues. The CDR3 loop is CASSNIKIHHFTGTGAYEQYF. As DNA, the CDR3 is TGTGCCAGCAGCAATATAAAAATACATCATTTCACCGGGACAGGGGCCTACGAGCAGTACTTC.